One and the same sample provided the 22 T cell receptor beta chains below, sequenced in a study of T cell responses to AZD1222 COVID-19 vaccine. The protocol was immunoSEQ multiplex PCR, while the TCRdb copy is restricted to in-frame clones and leaves out a portion. The data show under 110,000 clones, 87% seen once. The material was peripheral blood, obtained on day 0 of AZD1222 vaccination. The receptors were sampled from an adult in good health.

The rearrangement links TRBV7-3 to TRBJ2-1; 9 nucleotides line up with TRBD1. Germline V lookup: CDR1 SGHTA, CDR2 FQGTGA. There are 13 residues in the CDR3. J was trimmed by 8 bases and V by 5 bases; bases with no gene match: 4. CDR3 loop: CASSLNRGHEQFF. The CDR3 DNA sequence: TGTGCCAGCAGCCTAAACAGGGGGCATGAGCAGTTCTTC.

The CDR3 is CASRPPGQGVYGYTF. CDR3 nucleotides: TGTGCCAGCAGACCACCGGGACAGGGGGTCTATGGCTACACCTTC. The chain recombines TRBV6-5 with TRBJ1-2; 11 nucleotides match TRBD1. The trim removed 6 bases at V and 4 bases at J, leaving 7 bases unmatched. Germline-derived CDR1 and CDR2 are MNHEY and SVGAGI. This CDR3 has 15 residues.

The chain links TRBV14 to TRBJ1-6; the match to TRBD1 covers 11 bases. With 4 bases clipped from V and 9 bases from J, the junction kept 8 bases outside the gene matches. The CDR3 spans 16 residues. Germline CDR1 SGHDN, CDR2 FVKESK. The CDR3 region is CASSPLGQGAFSPLHF. The DNA of the CDR3 is TGTGCCAGCAGCCCCCTCGGACAGGGGGCTTTTTCACCCCTCCACTTT.

CDR3 coding DNA: TGTGCCAGCAGCGTAGATGGCGGGAGGGCCTACAATGAGCAGTTCTTC. The encoded protein is CASSVDGGRAYNEQFF. This chain uses TRBV9 with TRBJ2-1; TRBD2 aligns across 9 bases. The CDR3 runs to 16 residues. In germline, CDR1 is SGDLS, CDR2 YYNGEE. With 0 bases clipped from V and 2 bases from J, the junction kept 3 bases outside the gene matches. The full variable domain, with the rest looked up from reference TRBV9 and TRBJ2-1, is DSGVTQTPKHLITATGQRVTLRCSPRSGDLSVYWYQQSLDQGLQFLIQYYNGEERAKGNILERFSAQQFPDLHSELNLSSLELGDSALYFCASSVDGGRAYNEQFFGPGTRLTVL.

V gene TRBV11-2 combines with J gene TRBJ2-1; a weak D match, TRBD2 (6 bases). Trimming left V 1 base short and J 8 bases short, with 12 bases between. The CDR3 extends over 14 amino acids. Germline V gene lookup returns CDR1 SGHAT and CDR2 FQNNGV. The CDR3 protein is CASSLVSRGHEQFF. CDR3 DNA: TGTGCCAGCAGCTTAGTGTCGCGGGGTCATGAGCAGTTCTTC.

The V gene is TRBV11-2, the J gene TRBJ1-4; D might be TRBD1 (5 bases). Trimming stripped 3 bases from V and 7 bases from J, with 12 bases between. The CDR3 spans 14 residues. Germline loops: CDR1 SGHAT, CDR2 FQNNGV. The CDR3 nucleotides are TGTGCCAGCAGCTTCGGGGGGTTAGGTGAAAAACTGTTTTTT. Protein product: CASSFGGLGEKLFF. Drawing the rest from reference TRBV11-2 and TRBJ1-4, the complete variable domain is EAGVAQSPRYKIIEKRQSVAFWCNPISGHATLYWYQQILGQGPKLLIQFQNNGVVDDSQLPKDRFSAERLKGVDSTLKIQPAKLEDSAVYLCASSFGGLGEKLFFGSGTQLSVL.

The chain links TRBV27 to TRBJ1-2; no definite D call. This CDR3 has 14 residues. Germline assignment: CDR1 MNHEY and CDR2 SMNVEV (reference sequence). Between the trimmed V and J ends, which lost 4 bases and 4 bases, there was a span of 13 bases. CDR3 sequence reads: CASSSLTVGYGYTF. Here the CDR3 DNA reads TGTGCCAGCAGTTCCCTCACGGTAGGCTATGGCTACACCTTC.

J is TRBJ1-4 and V is TRBV20-1, with D unresolved. CDR3 size: 11 residues. Trimming removed 5 bases at V and 4 bases at J, with 5 bases between. Germline V gene lookup returns CDR1 DFQATT and CDR2 SNEGSKA (reference sequence). CDR3 loop: CSARRNEKLFF. CDR3 DNA: TGCAGTGCTCGGCGTAATGAAAAACTGTTTTTT.

The chain carries TRBV6-5 and TRBJ2-7; perhaps TRBD2 as D (6 bases). The germline V gene encodes CDR1 MNHEY and CDR2 SVGAGI. Trimming removed 6 bases from V and 0 bases from J, with 12 bases in between. The CDR3 has 14 residues. CDR3 nucleotide sequence: TGTGCCAGCAGGGGGACTCGATCCTCCTACGAGCAGTACTTC. It codes for CASRGTRSSYEQYF.

The chain couples TRBV30 to TRBJ1-1; D is unresolved. Germline CDR1 reads GTSNPN; CDR2 reads SVGIG (reference sequence). Trimming stripped 1 base from V and 1 base from J, with 4 bases between. This CDR3 spans 12 amino acids. The CDR3 sequence: CAWSEENTEAFF. CDR3 nucleotide sequence: TGTGCCTGGAGTGAGGAGAACACTGAAGCTTTCTTT.

The J gene is TRBJ2-7, the V gene TRBV6-2 or TRBV6-3; no reliable D call. In germline, CDR1 is MNHEY, CDR2 SVGEGT. The CDR3 loop spans 15 amino acids. V lost 6 bases to trimming and J lost 3 bases, with 18 bases between them. The CDR3 DNA reads TGTGCCAGCAGCCCGACGACAATTCCCATCTACGAGCAGTACTTC. Protein: CASSPTTIPIYEQYF.

This clone has only one observation. The V and J genes are TRBV19 and TRBJ2-7; tentative D call: TRBD1 (5 bases). The CDR3 is 14 amino acids. Germline V gene data show CDR1 as LNHDA and CDR2 as SQIVND (reference sequence). Trimming removed 1 base at V and 2 bases at J, with 9 bases between. The CDR3: CASSIGGEPYEQYF. In DNA, the CDR3 is TGTGCCAGTAGTATAGGGGGCGAACCCTACGAGCAGTACTTC. The whole variable domain, remainder taken from reference TRBV19 and TRBJ2-7, is DGGITQSPKYLFRKEGQNVTLSCEQNLNHDAMYWYRQDPGQGLRLIYYSQIVNDFQKGDIAEGYSVSREKKESFPLTVTSAQKNPTAFYLCASSIGGEPYEQYFGPGTRLTVT.

V usage is TRBV6-1 and J usage is TRBJ1-5, with D perhaps matching TRBD1 (5 bases). This CDR3 is 13 amino acids long. Germline V lookup: CDR1 MNHNS, CDR2 SASEGT. The V and J ends lost 2 bases and 7 bases respectively, with 9 bases between them. CDR3 nucleotides: TGTGCCAGCAGTGAACAGGGCCCGCAGCCCCAGCATTTT. It is translated as CASSEQGPQPQHF.

This rearrangement joins TRBV24-1 to TRBJ2-3; TRBD2 aligns across 7 bases. CDR1 KGHDR and CDR2 SFDVKD come from the germline V gene. The CDR3 spans 16 residues. V was pared by 4 bases and J by 0 bases, with 6 bases of the junction left unmatched. The DNA for the CDR3 is TGTGCCACCAGTGACCCTAGCGGACCTAGCACAGATACGCAGTATTTT. Its protein is CATSDPSGPSTDTQYF.

The rearrangement uses TRBV19 and TRBJ1-2; a possible D gene is TRBD1 (5 bases). Germline CDR1 and CDR2: LNHDA and SQIVND (reference sequence). The CDR3 length is 15 residues. V was pared by 5 bases and J by 4 bases, with 17 bases between. CDR3 in amino acids: CASSGQGGRSYGYTF. CDR3 nucleotide sequence: TGTGCCAGTAGTGGCCAGGGAGGCAGGTCCTATGGCTACACCTTC.

The rearrangement joins TRBV28 to TRBJ1-5; 11 positions match TRBD1. CDR3 size: 16 residues. Trimming cost V 4 bases and J 7 bases; bases outside gene matches: 9. CDR1 is MDHEN and CDR2 is SYDVKM in the germline V gene. CDR3 in DNA: TGTGCCAGCAGTTCCCCCCGGACAGGGGGCGACCAGCCCCAGCATTTT. It codes for CASSSPRTGGDQPQHF.

The genes are TRBV28 and TRBJ2-1; D possibly matches TRBD1 or TRBD2 (7 bases each). Germline-derived CDR1 and CDR2 are MDHEN and SYDVKM. This CDR3 comprises 13 residues. Trimming pared 10 bases from V and 8 bases from J, leaving 18 bases between. CDR3 sequence (DNA): TGTGCCATCCAGGGGGGCGGGAGTGATGAGCAGTTCTTC. Its protein is CAIQGGGSDEQFF.

The rearrangement uses TRBV3-1 (or the pseudogene TRBV3-2) and TRBJ1-2, with 9 bases that match TRBD1. Germline assignment: CDR1 LGHDT and CDR2 YNNKEL (reference sequence). The CDR3 spans 15 residues. The trim removed 0 bases at V and 7 bases at J, leaving 6 bases unmatched. The chain's CDR3 is CASSQEGTGLSGYTF. CDR3 in DNA: TGTGCCAGCAGCCAAGAGGGGACAGGGCTCTCTGGCTACACCTTC.

CDR3 coding DNA: TGTGCCATCAGTGGCGCTTACCAGGGGGCGCGAAACTATGGCTACACCTTC. It yields the protein CAISGAYQGARNYGYTF. The chain recombines TRBV10-3 with TRBJ1-2; 8 bases match TRBD1. The CDR3 is made up of 17 amino acids. Germline V gene sequence: CDR1 ENHRY, CDR2 SYGVKD. The V segment lost 4 bases and the J segment 2 bases; nucleotides outside the gene matches: 12.

The V gene is TRBV28, the J gene TRBJ1-3; no clear D. This CDR3 is 15 amino acids long. The germline CDR1 and CDR2 sequences are MDHEN and SYDVKM. The V end lost 6 bases, the J end lost 1 base, and 13 bases lay between the germline ends. This CDR3 reads CASRGQAMSGNTIYF. CDR3 nucleotides: TGTGCCAGCAGGGGCCAGGCAATGTCTGGAAACACCATATATTTT.

The chain carries TRBV2 and TRBJ2-7; D may be TRBD1 or TRBD2 (5 bases each). Trimming shortened V by 6 bases and J by 6 bases, and 12 bases separated the two germline ends. Germline CDR1 and CDR2: SNHLY and FYNNEI. The CDR3 extends over 12 amino acids. Written as DNA, the CDR3 is TGTGCCAGCAGGGGGGACCCCCCCGAGCAGTACTTC. Residues: CASRGDPPEQYF.

This clone was seen more than once but under ten times. The chain is built from TRBV6-4 and TRBJ2-2; TRBD1 aligns across 7 bases. Looked up from germline, CDR1 is MRHNA and CDR2 is SNTAGT. V lost 2 bases and J lost 5; bases outside the gene matches: 5. This CDR3 has 15 residues. CDR3 bases: TGTGCCAGCAGTGACGGTACAGGGGAAACCGGGGAGCTGTTTTTT. Its translation: CASSDGTGETGELFF.